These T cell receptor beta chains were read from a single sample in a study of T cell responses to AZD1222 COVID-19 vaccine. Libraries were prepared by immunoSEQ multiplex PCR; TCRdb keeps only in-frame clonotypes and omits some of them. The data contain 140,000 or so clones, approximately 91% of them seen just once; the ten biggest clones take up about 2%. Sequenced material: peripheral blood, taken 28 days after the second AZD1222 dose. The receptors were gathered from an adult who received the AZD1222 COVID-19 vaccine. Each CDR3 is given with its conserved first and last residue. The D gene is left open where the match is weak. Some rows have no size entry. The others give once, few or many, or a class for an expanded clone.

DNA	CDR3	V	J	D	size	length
TGTGCCAGCAGACCGGGACTACTCCGGGGAAGCACAGATACGCAGTATTTT	CASRPGLLRGSTDTQYF	TRBV27	TRBJ2-3	TRBD2	NA	17
TGTGCCAGCAGCTCTGGGACAGGAAATGAAAAACTGTTTTTT	CASSSGTGNEKLFF	TRBV5-6	TRBJ1-4	TRBD1	NA	14
TGTGCCAGCAGCTGGAAGGGGGGAACTGAAGCTTTCTTT	CASSWKGGTEAFF	TRBV7-2	TRBJ1-1	NA	NA	13
TGTGCCAGCAGCCCCGCCCGGGACAGGGTGAGTGCAGCCGAGCAGTACTTC	CASSPARDRVSAAEQYF	TRBV9	TRBJ2-7	TRBD1	NA	17
TGTGCCAGCAGCCCGAAGCAGGGAAAAAACTACGAGCAGTACTTC	CASSPKQGKNYEQYF	TRBV13	TRBJ2-7	NA	NA	15
TGTGCCAGCAGTCTAGGAGTCAGAGGAAACACCATATATTTT	CASSLGVRGNTIYF	TRBV6-6	TRBJ1-3	NA	NA	14
TGTGCCAGCAGCCAAGGGACAGGGCTAAATTCACCCCTCCACTTT	CASSQGTGLNSPLHF	TRBV4-2	TRBJ1-6	TRBD1	NA	15
TGTGCCAGCAGCTTAGACTTGGGACAGGGGATTCAGCCCCAGCATTTT	CASSLDLGQGIQPQHF	TRBV7-8	TRBJ1-5	TRBD1	NA	16
TGTGCCAGTAGACTAGTCTCTAGCACAGATACGCAGTATTTT	CASRLVSSTDTQYF	TRBV19	TRBJ2-3	NA	NA	14
TGTGCCAGCAGTAGGCAGGGATTAACTAATGAAAAACTGTTTTTT	CASSRQGLTNEKLFF	TRBV2	TRBJ1-4	NA	NA	15
TGTGCCAGCAGCCTAGGACAGGGGTACACTGAAGCTTTCTTT	CASSLGQGYTEAFF	TRBV13	TRBJ1-1	TRBD1	NA	14
TGTGCCAGCAGTTTGACGGTTTCCTATGGCTACACCTTC	CASSLTVSYGYTF	TRBV6-5	TRBJ1-2	NA	NA	13
TGTGCCAGCAGTTACCAAACAGGGGTTGGAGAGACCCAGTACTTC	CASSYQTGVGETQYF	TRBV2	TRBJ2-5	TRBD1	NA	15
TGCGCCAGCAGCCCTGACCAGCGGTCGGGCACCGGGGAGCTGTTTTTT	CASSPDQRSGTGELFF	TRBV5-1	TRBJ2-2	NA	once	16
TGTGCCAGCAGCTCCCTCTCGAAGGGTTCCTACGAGCAGTACTTC	CASSSLSKGSYEQYF	TRBV7-9	TRBJ2-7	NA	once	15
TGTGCCAGCAGTGGGACAGGGGCTTATGGCTACACCTTC	CASSGTGAYGYTF	TRBV2	TRBJ1-2	TRBD1	NA	13
TGTGCCATCTTTAGCGATTTACGGGAGTCAGATACGCAGTATTTT	CAIFSDLRESDTQYF	TRBV10-3	TRBJ2-3	NA	NA	15
TGTGCCAGCAGTCCCGAACGGTACCCGATTGAAAAACTGTTTTTT	CASSPERYPIEKLFF	TRBV7-9	TRBJ1-4	NA	NA	15
TGTGCCAGCAGTCCCCGGGTCCCCCTAACTAGCGGGAGGGATAATGAGCAGTTCTTC	CASSPRVPLTSGRDNEQFF	TRBV27	TRBJ2-1	TRBD2	NA	19
TGTGCCAGCAGCTTACCGCGGGGGGGCGTTTCTCCCGGCAATGAGCAGTTCTTC	CASSLPRGGVSPGNEQFF	TRBV11-2	TRBJ2-1	TRBD2	NA	18
TGTGCCAGCAGCTCATCGGGCAGGGGGCCCGACGAGCAGTACTTC	CASSSSGRGPDEQYF	TRBV5-6	TRBJ2-7	TRBD1	NA	15
TGTGCCAGCAGCTTAACAGTAAACACTGAAGCTTTCTTT	CASSLTVNTEAFF	TRBV7-2	TRBJ1-1	NA	NA	13
TGTGCCAGCAATTTACAGGGGGGGACCTACGAGCAGTACTTC	CASNLQGGTYEQYF	TRBV2	TRBJ2-7	NA	once	14
TGTGCCAGTTCCGGCGCTCCGGGGGGCTCCTACAATGAGCAGTTCTTC	CASSGAPGGSYNEQFF	TRBV18	TRBJ2-1	TRBD2	once	16
TGTGCCAGCAGTTACTCGGGCAGGGGGCCTTCACCCCTCCACTTT	CASSYSGRGPSPLHF	TRBV6-2/TRBV6-3	TRBJ1-6	TRBD1	NA	15
TGCGCCAGCAGGCCCGGACAGGGGCCCCTCTACGAGCAGTACTTC	CASRPGQGPLYEQYF	TRBV5-1	TRBJ2-7	TRBD1	few	15
TGTGCCATCAGTGAGTCCGGGGGGGGGCCCGTCCACACCTTC	CAISESGGGPVHTF	TRBV10-3	TRBJ1-2	NA	NA	14
TGCGCCAGCAGCTACCGGACGGAATCCTACGAGCAGTACTTC	CASSYRTESYEQYF	TRBV5-1	TRBJ2-7	NA	NA	14
TGTGCCACGAGTGGTGACGGGAGCTCTGGAAACACCATATATTTT	CATSGDGSSGNTIYF	TRBV6-5	TRBJ1-3	NA	NA	15
TGTGCCAGCAGTGGATCCCGACAGGGTTGGTCCTACGAGCAGTACTTC	CASSGSRQGWSYEQYF	TRBV6-1	TRBJ2-7	TRBD1	NA	16
TGTGCCAGCAGTTTAGGGACAGGGACGAACGAGCAGTACTTC	CASSLGTGTNEQYF	TRBV27	TRBJ2-7	TRBD1	NA	14
TGTGCCAGTAGTAGGACAGCCTCCAATCAGCCCCAGCATTTT	CASSRTASNQPQHF	TRBV19	TRBJ1-5	NA	NA	14
TGTGCCAGCAGTTACGGCCAGGGAAGGGTTCATGGCTACACCTTC	CASSYGQGRVHGYTF	TRBV6-5	TRBJ1-2	NA	once	15
TGTGCCAGCAGTGGGGCAGGGGAGACTGAAGCTTTCTTT	CASSGAGETEAFF	TRBV2	TRBJ1-1	NA	NA	13
TGTGCCACTAGAGCGGGGACCACAGATACGCAGTATTTT	CATRAGTTDTQYF	TRBV19	TRBJ2-3	TRBD2	once	13
TGTGCCAGCAGTTTATCTCGGGGGGATACGCAGTATTTT	CASSLSRGDTQYF	TRBV27	TRBJ2-3	NA	once	13
TGCGCCAGCAGTGATGAGTATGGCTACACCTTC	CASSDEYGYTF	TRBV10-2	TRBJ1-2	NA	NA	11
TGTGCCAGTAGTATCAGGGGTCGGACTGAAGCTTTCTTT	CASSIRGRTEAFF	TRBV19	TRBJ1-1	NA	NA	13
TGTGCCAGCAGCGATGGGACTAGCGGGGGGGCTTCGGAGACCCAGTACTTC	CASSDGTSGGASETQYF	TRBV9	TRBJ2-5	TRBD2	NA	17
TGTGCCAGCAGCACCGACCCCTCTAGCGGTAGGCAGTACTTC	CASSTDPSSGRQYF	TRBV7-3	TRBJ2-7	TRBD2	NA	14
TGTGCCAGCAGCCTCGATCTGGGATCTGGGGCCAACGTCCTGACTTTC	CASSLDLGSGANVLTF	TRBV7-9	TRBJ2-6	NA	NA	16
TGTGCCAGCAGCCCCAGACAGGCGAACACTGAAGCTTTCTTT	CASSPRQANTEAFF	TRBV7-9	TRBJ1-1	NA	NA	14
TGTGCCAGCAGCCAGAATAATTCACCCCTCCACTTT	CASSQNNSPLHF	TRBV3-1/TRBV3-2	TRBJ1-6	NA	NA	12
TGTGCCAGCAGTTCCCCCGTGGGACAGGGGACTGAAGCTTTCTTT	CASSSPVGQGTEAFF	TRBV6-5	TRBJ1-1	TRBD1	few	15
TGTGCCAGCAGCTTCGGAGGGGGAGAGACCCAGTACTTC	CASSFGGGETQYF	TRBV7-2	TRBJ2-5	NA	NA	13
TGCGCCAGCAGCCGGGGACAGGGAGAAAGAGCTAACTATGGCTACACCTTC	CASSRGQGERANYGYTF	TRBV4-1	TRBJ1-2	TRBD1	NA	17
TGCAGCGTTGAAGATACAGGGGGCTACTATGGCTACACCTTC	CSVEDTGGYYGYTF	TRBV29-1	TRBJ1-2	TRBD1	NA	14
TGCGCCAGCAGCCATCTGACTAGCGGGAGAATAAATGAGCAGTTCTTC	CASSHLTSGRINEQFF	TRBV4-1	TRBJ2-1	TRBD2	NA	16
TGCGCCAGCAGCCAACTACTAGCGGGAGATAACGAGCAGTACTTC	CASSQLLAGDNEQYF	TRBV4-1	TRBJ2-7	TRBD2	NA	15
TGTGCCACCAGAACTAGCGGGGGGGCATATGAGCAGTTCTTC	CATRTSGGAYEQFF	TRBV24-1	TRBJ2-1	TRBD2	NA	14
TGCGCCAGCAGTGAGTTGGGGGACACTGAAGCTTTCTTT	CASSELGDTEAFF	TRBV10-2	TRBJ1-1	NA	once	13